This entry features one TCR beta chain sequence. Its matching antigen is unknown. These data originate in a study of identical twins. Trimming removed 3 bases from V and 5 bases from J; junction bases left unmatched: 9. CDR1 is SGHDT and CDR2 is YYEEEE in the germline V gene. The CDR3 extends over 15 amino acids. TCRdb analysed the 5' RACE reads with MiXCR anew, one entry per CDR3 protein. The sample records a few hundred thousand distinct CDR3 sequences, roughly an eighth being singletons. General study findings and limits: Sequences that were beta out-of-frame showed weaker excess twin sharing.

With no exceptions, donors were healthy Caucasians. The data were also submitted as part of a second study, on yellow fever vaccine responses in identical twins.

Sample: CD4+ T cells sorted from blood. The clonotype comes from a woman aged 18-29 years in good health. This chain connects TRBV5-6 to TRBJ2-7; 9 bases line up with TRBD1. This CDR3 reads CASSWAWTGADEQYF. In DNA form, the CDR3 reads TGTGCCAGCAGCTGGGCTTGGACAGGGGCCGACGAGCAGTACTTC.